The sequence of this T cell receptor beta chain was determined in a study of beta chain features in type 1 diabetes. Expressed TCRB transcripts got sequenced, as all isolated RNA was reverse transcribed. The repertoire was sequenced with immunoSEQ multiplex PCR; TCRdb's copy has only in-frame clones and lacks some. This table has approximately 470,000 clones, about 30% appearing once. Trimming pared 9 bases from V and 2 bases from J, leaving 11 bases between. Germline loops: CDR1 SGHTA, CDR2 FQGNSA. CDR3 size: 12 residues. The sample was naive CD4+ T cells from blood. This clonotype originated in a young man in good health. The V gene is TRBV7-2, the J gene TRBJ2-7; perhaps D is TRBD1 or TRBD2 (6 bases each). The CDR3 is CASTGGPYEQYF. The CDR3 DNA sequence: TGTGCCAGTACTGGGGGGCCCTACGAGCAGTACTTC. Combining the CDR3 with reference TRBV7-2 and TRBJ2-7 gives the whole variable domain GAGVSQSPSNKVTEKGKDVELRCDPISGHTALYWYRQSLGQGLEFLIYFQGNSAPDKSGLPSDRFSAERTGGSVSTLTIQRTQQEDSAVYLCASTGGPYEQYFGPGTRLTVT.